This T cell receptor (beta chain) was observed in a study of Graves' ophthalmopathy and Graves' hyperthyroidism. General study points: With a specificity of around 72% and a sensitivity of 70% to 71%, the model predicted ophthalmopathy progression.

The authors amplified TCR beta CDR3 regions, and they did so from RNA transcripts for repertoire sequencing. After a first-round RT-PCR with HTBI primers, a second-round multiplex PCR was run. TCRdb re-analysed the multiplex PCR reads in MiXCR, keeping a single row per CDR3 protein. The sample records roughly 500,000 distinct CDR3 sequences, approximately 14% being singletons. Orbital computed tomography, thyroid ultrasound, TRAb, serum thyroxine and clinical symptoms formed the basis of diagnosis. At least ten counts were recorded for this clonotype. No antigen is known for it. Trimming cost V 7 bases and J 0 bases, with 3 bases left between them. The CDR3 loop spans 11 amino acids.

This TCR came from a woman aged 30 to 39 with Graves' ophthalmopathy. This chain links TRBV12-3 or TRBV12-4 with TRBJ1-1; D gene unclear. The sample consisted of blood. CDR3 DNA sequence: TGTGCCAGCACTTTGAACACTGAAGCTTTCTTT. Its translation: CASTLNTEAFF.